This paragraph covers one TCR beta chain sequence. No antigen is known for it. No clone much larger than this one lies a single base away; base qualities are absent. The V end loses 8 bases and the J end loses 3 bases, and a stretch of 11 bases separates them. CDR1 and CDR2 were assigned from the germline V gene as MDHEN and SYDVKM. The CDR3, cysteine through phenylalanine, is 12 amino acids long. The kept DNA is CDR3 alone, 36 bases in frame from the first base. The entry originates in a study of blood T cell repertoires in COVID-19 (dated by TCRdb to 2018 to 2020). Study-level background: Samples covering the acute and convalescent phases of COVID-19 were provided by collaborators in the United States, Italy and Spain. The material from the prospective study consisted of cDNA or gDNA derived from T cells, B-cell-depleted T cells, or PBMCs. Deeply sampled blood TCRbeta repertoires from subjects exposed to, actively infected with, or recovered from COVID-19 were included in the dataset. The repertoires were made available in a free public database intended to serve as a resource for research on the immune response to SARS-CoV-2. The samples were drawn from two sources: the first 160 participants of the ongoing ImmuneRACE study, and 1,000 to 1,500 subjects contributed by 6 global collaborators. A de-identified subject ID, COVID-19 status, age in years and sex were almost always included in the sample metadata. HLA class I and class II types, where available, came from metadata supplied by the sample provider rather than from assay-based typing.

Collaborating institutions collected whole blood in K2EDTA tubes following their own protocols. For TCRbeta analysis, collaborators shipped samples as frozen whole blood, isolated PBMCs, or DNA extracted from either of those sample types. The study at large found these results: The amount of clinical and demographic metadata varied by source and participant and was provided uncurated.

TCRbeta CDR3 regions were amplified from genomic DNA by means of the immunoSEQ Assay, a bias-controlled multiplex PCR. The source study handled its data this way. Within the assay, amplification of reference gene primers was used to estimate how many nucleated cells each sample contained. To quantify the absolute abundance of each unique TCRbeta CDR3 rearrangement, sequence reads were collapsed and filtered. For each sample, productive Simpson clonality was calculated as the square root of Simpson's diversity index over productive rearrangements. The immuneACCESS repertoire file appears here via TCRdb, limited to in-frame rearrangements. These files lack a portion of the clones; in checked studies, under half of the deficit traces to unresolved V genes, and the cause of the others is not known. V, J and clone size were drawn from that table, and D and trimming were deduced from the DNA. This sample lists under 350,000 clones; about 85% were detected once. The top ten clonotypes cover approximately 12% of the sample.

The specimen sequenced was peripheral blood. Recombination connected TRBV28 to TRBJ2-7; the best D guess is TRBD2, with 5 bases matching. The TCR sequence derives from a human donor in a cohort sampled during active COVID-19. The CDR3 region: CASGLQLYEQYF. The DNA reads TGTGCCAGCGGACTTCAACTCTACGAGCAGTACTTC.